Presented here are 5 T cell receptor beta chains from one specimen sequenced in a study of shared clonotypes between healthy human individuals. TCRdb's copy holds only in-frame clones and misses some; the assay was immunoSEQ multiplex PCR. The table shows some 2.3 million clones, with approximately 93% occurring only once. Sequencing used naive CD4+ T cells from PBMCs. Subset described: CD45RA+ positively selected. The receptor source for this set is a man aged 18 to 29 in good health. Some clones in this sample may be carry-over from other donors' samples.

This clone has only one observation. The V call is TRBV6-6, the J call TRBJ2-2, with 12 bases lining up with TRBD1. Germline V gene data show CDR1 as MNHNY and CDR2 as SVGAGI (reference sequence). The trim removed 4 bases at V and 2 bases at J, leaving 2 bases unmatched. The CDR3 sequence is 16 residues long. CDR3 sequence reads: CASSSGQGANTGELFF. CDR3 DNA: TGTGCCAGCAGTTCGGGACAGGGGGCTAACACCGGGGAGCTGTTTTTT.

V and J are TRBV5-5 and TRBJ1-1, with D perhaps matching TRBD1 (6 bases). Germline CDR1 and CDR2: SGHKS and YYEKEE (reference sequence). CDR3 size: 14 residues. Trimming removed 4 bases from V and 5 bases from J, with 15 bases in between. DNA of the CDR3: TGTGCCAGCAGCATATGGGGGGCGCCGACTGAAGCTTTCTTT. Translated: CASSIWGAPTEAFF.

This clone occurred once. The rearrangement uses TRBV6-6 and TRBJ1-2; TRBD1 agrees at 10 bases. The CDR3 extends over 14 amino acids. The germline CDR1 and CDR2 sequences are MNHNY and SVGAGI (reference sequence). With V trimmed by 7 bases and J by 5 bases, 7 bases remained unmatched. The CDR3 region has the DNA TGTGCCAGCACCACGGGACAGGGGCCGTATGGCTACACCTTC. Translated: CASTTGQGPYGYTF.

With regard to this clone: Other DNA sequences of this sample code for an identical CDR3. The chain employs TRBV4-3 and TRBJ1-3; D is unclear. Germline-derived CDR1 and CDR2 are LGHNA and YSLEER. The length of the CDR3 is 13 residues. V was pared by 0 bases and J by 5 bases, with 5 bases between. The CDR3 region has the DNA TGCGCCAGCAGCCAAGATCCCAGAAACACCATATATTTT. Amino acid sequence: CASSQDPRNTIYF.

This chain links TRBV14 with TRBJ1-1; D remains unclear. Germline CDR1 and CDR2: SGHDN and FVKESK. This CDR3 has 15 amino acids. V gave up 4 bases and J gave up 2 bases, with 14 bases separating them. CDR3 sequence (DNA): TGTGCCAGCAGCCCCAGGACGGGAGGTAACACTGAAGCTTTCTTT. Its translation is CASSPRTGGNTEAFF.